This record concerns one T cell receptor (beta chain) sequence. The junction had 4 bases not matched to a gene; V was cut back by 1 base and J by 7 bases. Germline values: CDR1 GTSNPN, CDR2 SVGIG (reference sequence). The CDR3 spans 13 residues. This sample is drawn from a study of T cell clones after liver transplantation. Sorting of unstimulated PBMCs yielded separate CD3+CD4+ and CD3+CD8+ fractions. Sequencing was performed with immunoSEQ multiplex PCR; in TCRdb, only in-frame clones are kept and a portion is missing. The table records tens of thousands of clones, 70% of them present only once. The source material was CD4+ T cells from blood, sampled at the 15-month timepoint. The source of this sequence is a human patient who received a liver transplant. Some of the T cells might come from the graft donor. The chain is built from TRBV30 and TRBJ1-2; 9 bases line up with TRBD1. CDR3 residues: CAWSAQGAFGYTF. CDR3 DNA sequence: TGTGCCTGGAGTGCACAGGGGGCGTTTGGCTACACCTTC.